This T cell receptor (beta chain) derives from a study of blood T cell repertoires in COVID-19. Study-wide background: Researchers got acute and convalescent COVID-19 samples from the United States, Italy and Spain. PBMCs, B-cell-depleted T cells, or T cells were the source of the cDNA or gDNA that made up the material.

In the original analysis: Reference gene primer amplification gave estimated nucleated cell counts. Profiling relied on immunoSEQ multiplex PCR, and the TCRdb table lists in-frame clones only, not all of them. V and J calls and clone size are as listed in that table; D and trimming were resolved from the DNA. Here the sample spans tens of thousands of clones, roughly 79% being singletons. The length of the CDR3 is 12 residues. J was trimmed by 7 bases and V by 5 bases; bases with no gene match: 0. CDR1 and CDR2 (germline): MDHEN, SYDVKM. This receptor was obtained from a human donor in a cohort sampled during active COVID-19. The chain has TRBV28 and TRBJ1-4; 8 bases are a match to TRBD1. The specimen was peripheral blood. The CDR3 DNA reads as TGTGCCAGCAGTGGACAGGGTGAAAAACTGTTTTTT. Translation gives CASSGQGEKLFF.